This paragraph covers one TCR beta chain sequence. This sample was included in a study of CD8+ T cells in alopecia areata. Study details: Patients in the study were on tofacitinib for 6 to 18 months, then off it for 6 months.

Described treatment: oral pan-JAK inhibitor, 5-10 mg twice daily. Extraction of RNA preceded its reverse transcription into cDNA, which served as the sequencing template. Measured with immunoSEQ multiplex PCR; TCRdb has only the in-frame clones, and not every one. The sample has about 76,000 clones; around 65% are singletons. The CDR3 spans 15 residues. The germline V gene encodes CDR1 LGHNA and CDR2 YSLEER. Deletions cut 0 bases from V and 5 bases from J, with 13 bases between. The source of this sequence is a human donor with alopecia areata. Source: CD8+ T cells sorted from blood, taken at week 24, from a patient treated with tofacitinib. This chain uses TRBV4-3 with TRBJ1-1; maybe TRBD1 (6 bases). The CDR3 nucleotides are TGCGCCAGCAGCCAAGATAGGCAGGGGAGGACTGAAGCTTTCTTT. Its translation is CASSQDRQGRTEAFF.